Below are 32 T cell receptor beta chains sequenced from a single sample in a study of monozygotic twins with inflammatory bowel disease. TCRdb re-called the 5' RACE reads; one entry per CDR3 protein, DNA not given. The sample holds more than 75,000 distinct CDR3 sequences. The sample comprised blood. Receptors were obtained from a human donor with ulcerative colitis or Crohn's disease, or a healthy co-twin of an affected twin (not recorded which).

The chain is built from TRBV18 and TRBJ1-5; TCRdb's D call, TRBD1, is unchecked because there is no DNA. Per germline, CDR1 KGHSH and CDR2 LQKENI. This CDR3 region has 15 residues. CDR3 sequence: CASSADRDGNQPQHF.

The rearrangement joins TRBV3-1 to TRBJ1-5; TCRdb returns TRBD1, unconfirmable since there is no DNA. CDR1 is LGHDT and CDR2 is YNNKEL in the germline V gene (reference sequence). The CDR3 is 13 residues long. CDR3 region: CASSPPGNQPQHF.

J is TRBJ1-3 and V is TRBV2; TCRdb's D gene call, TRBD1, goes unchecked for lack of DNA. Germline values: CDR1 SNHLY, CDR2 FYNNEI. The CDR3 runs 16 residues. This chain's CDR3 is CASSANRPSSGNTIYF. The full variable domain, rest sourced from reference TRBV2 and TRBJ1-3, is EPEVTQTPSHQVTQMGQEVILRCVPISNHLYFYWYRQILGQKVEFLVSFYNNEISEKSEIFDDQFSVERPDGSNFTLKIRSTKLEDSAMYFCASSANRPSSGNTIYFGEGSWLTVV.

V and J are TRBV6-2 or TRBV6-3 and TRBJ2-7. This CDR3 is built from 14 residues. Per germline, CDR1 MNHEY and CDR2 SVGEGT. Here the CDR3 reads CASRPAGRGYEQYF.

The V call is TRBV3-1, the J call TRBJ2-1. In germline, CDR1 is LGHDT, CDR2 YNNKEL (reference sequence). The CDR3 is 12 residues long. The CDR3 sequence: CASSQDGISQFF.

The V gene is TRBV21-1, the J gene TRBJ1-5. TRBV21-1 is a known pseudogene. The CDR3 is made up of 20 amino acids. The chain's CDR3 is CASSHHQRGMRDHSNQPQHF.

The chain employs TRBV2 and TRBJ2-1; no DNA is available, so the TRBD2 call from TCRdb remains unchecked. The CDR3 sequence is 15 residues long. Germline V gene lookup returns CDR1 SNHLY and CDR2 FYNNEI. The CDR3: CASSEILAGLNEQFF.

The CDR3 sequence: CASSQDPGFYDGYTF. V is TRBV4-2 and J is TRBJ1-2. Germline CDR1 reads LGHNA; CDR2 reads YNFKEQ. The CDR3 extends over 15 amino acids.

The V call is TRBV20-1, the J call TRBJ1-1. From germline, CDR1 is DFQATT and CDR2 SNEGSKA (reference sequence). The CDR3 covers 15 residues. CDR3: CSARVLWDRNTEAFF.

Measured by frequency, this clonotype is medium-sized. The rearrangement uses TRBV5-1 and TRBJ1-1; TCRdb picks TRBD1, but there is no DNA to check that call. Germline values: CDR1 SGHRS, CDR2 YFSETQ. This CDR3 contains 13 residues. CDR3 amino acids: CASSDTYRGLAFF.

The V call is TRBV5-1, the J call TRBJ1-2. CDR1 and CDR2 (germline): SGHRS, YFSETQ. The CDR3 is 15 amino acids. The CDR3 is CASSLLGGTDYGYTF.

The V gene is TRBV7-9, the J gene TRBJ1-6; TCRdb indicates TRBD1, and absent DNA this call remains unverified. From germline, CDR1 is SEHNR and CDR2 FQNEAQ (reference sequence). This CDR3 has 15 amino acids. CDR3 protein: CASSLDGTGVPPLHF.

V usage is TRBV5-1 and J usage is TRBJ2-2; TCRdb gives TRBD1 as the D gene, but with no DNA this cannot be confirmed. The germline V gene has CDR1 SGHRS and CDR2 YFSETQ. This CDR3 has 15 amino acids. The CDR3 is CASSSWTGSTGELFF.

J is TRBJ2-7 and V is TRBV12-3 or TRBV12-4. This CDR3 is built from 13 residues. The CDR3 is CASSFAFGQEQYF.

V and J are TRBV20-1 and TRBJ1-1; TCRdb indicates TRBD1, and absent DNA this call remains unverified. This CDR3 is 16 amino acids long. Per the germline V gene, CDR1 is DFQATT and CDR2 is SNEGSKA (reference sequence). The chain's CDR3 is CSARDHQAGGETEAFF.

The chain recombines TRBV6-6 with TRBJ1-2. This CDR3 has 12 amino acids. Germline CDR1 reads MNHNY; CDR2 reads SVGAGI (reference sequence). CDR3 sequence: CASSSSSSGGLF.

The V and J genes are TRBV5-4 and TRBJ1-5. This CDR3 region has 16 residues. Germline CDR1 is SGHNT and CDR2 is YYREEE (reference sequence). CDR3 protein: CASSLVGGRGNQPQHF. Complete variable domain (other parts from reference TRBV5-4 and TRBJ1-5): ETGVTQSPTHLIKTRGQQVTLRCSSQSGHNTVSWYQQALGQGPQFIFQYYREEENGRGNFPPRFSGLQFPNYSSELNVNALELDDSALYLCASSLVGGRGNQPQHFGDGTRLSIL.

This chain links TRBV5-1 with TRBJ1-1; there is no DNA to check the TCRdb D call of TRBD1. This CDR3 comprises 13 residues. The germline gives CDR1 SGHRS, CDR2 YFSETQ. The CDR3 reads CASSRGAETEAFF.

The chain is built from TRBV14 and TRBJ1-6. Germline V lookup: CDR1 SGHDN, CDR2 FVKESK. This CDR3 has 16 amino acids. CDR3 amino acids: CASSHVGSSYNSPLHF.

The CDR3 sequence is CASSPRNKAEAFF. The V gene is TRBV28, the J gene TRBJ1-1; the TRBD1 assignment by TCRdb is unverifiable without DNA. CDR3 size: 13 residues. CDR1 is MDHEN, CDR2 SYDVKM, per germline.

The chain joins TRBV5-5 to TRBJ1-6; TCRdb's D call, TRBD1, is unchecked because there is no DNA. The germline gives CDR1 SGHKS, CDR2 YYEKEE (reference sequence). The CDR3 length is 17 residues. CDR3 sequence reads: CASSSGSRTGGSSPLHF.

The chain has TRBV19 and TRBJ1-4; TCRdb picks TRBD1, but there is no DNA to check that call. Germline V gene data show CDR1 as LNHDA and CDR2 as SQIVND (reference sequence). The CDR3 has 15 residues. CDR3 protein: CASSMGGATNEKLFF.

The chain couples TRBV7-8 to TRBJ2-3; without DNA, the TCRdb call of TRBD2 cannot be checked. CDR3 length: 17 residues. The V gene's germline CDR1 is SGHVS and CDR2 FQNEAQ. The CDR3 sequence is CASSLRRLAGGRDTQYF.

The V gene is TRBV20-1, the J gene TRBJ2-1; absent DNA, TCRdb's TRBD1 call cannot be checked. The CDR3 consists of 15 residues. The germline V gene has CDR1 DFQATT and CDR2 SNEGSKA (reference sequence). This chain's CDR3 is CSARRGGSSYNEQFF.

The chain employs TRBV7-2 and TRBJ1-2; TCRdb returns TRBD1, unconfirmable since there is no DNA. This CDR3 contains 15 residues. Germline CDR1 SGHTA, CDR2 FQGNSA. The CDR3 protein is CASSGGQGTGYGYTF.

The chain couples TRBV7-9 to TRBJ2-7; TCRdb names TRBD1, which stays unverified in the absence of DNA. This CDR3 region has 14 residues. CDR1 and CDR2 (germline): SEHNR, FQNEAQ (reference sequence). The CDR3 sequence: CASSSRVRGLEQYF.

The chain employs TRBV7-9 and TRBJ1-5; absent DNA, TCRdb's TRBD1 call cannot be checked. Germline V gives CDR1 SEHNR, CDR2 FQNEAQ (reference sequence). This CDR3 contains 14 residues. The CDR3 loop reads CASSATGSSQPQHF.

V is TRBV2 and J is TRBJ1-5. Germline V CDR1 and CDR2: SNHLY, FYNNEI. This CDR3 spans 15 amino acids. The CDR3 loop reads CASSEFVWSNQPQHF.

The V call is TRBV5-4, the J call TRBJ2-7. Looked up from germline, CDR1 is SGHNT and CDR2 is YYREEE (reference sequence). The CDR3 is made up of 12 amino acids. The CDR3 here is CASSSMGYEQYF.

The CDR3 sequence: CASSTPGLAGGSSYEQYF. This chain uses TRBV5-1 with TRBJ2-7; as DNA is missing, the TRBD2 call by TCRdb cannot be tested. This CDR3 contains 18 residues. From germline, CDR1 is SGHRS and CDR2 YFSETQ.

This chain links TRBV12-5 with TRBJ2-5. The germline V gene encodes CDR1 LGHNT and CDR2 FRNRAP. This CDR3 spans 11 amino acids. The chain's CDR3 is CASQYQETQYF.

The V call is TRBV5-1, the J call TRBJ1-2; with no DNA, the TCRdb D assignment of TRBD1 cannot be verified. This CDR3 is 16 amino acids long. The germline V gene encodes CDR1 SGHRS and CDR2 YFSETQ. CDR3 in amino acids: CASAPDGGGPSYGYTF.